This TCR beta chain was identified during a study of CD8+ T cells in alopecia areata. Germline assignment: CDR1 GTSNPN and CDR2 SVGIG (reference sequence). The V end was cut by 2 bases, the J end by 3 bases, with 11 bases between. There are 14 residues in the CDR3. Extracted RNA was reverse transcribed, and the resulting cDNA served as sequencing template. Here immunoSEQ multiplex PCR was the method, and the copy in TCRdb shows in-frame clones only, minus some. Counted here are 150,000 to 250,000 clones, approximately 60% occurring once; the ten biggest clones make up less than 3.5%. This clone was seen just once. Described treatment: oral pan-JAK inhibitor, 5-10 mg twice daily. The study team obtained lesional scalp punch biopsies and peripheral blood from alopecia areata patients.

The sequence came from a human donor with alopecia areata. The material was CD4+ T cells sorted from blood, obtained at week 4, from a patient treated with tofacitinib. The chain carries TRBV30 and TRBJ2-1, with D perhaps being TRBD1 or TRBD2 (6 bases each). The CDR3 region is CAWSTGRIYNEQFF. The CDR3 nucleotides are TGTGCCTGGAGTACAGGGAGGATCTACAATGAGCAGTTCTTC.